This paragraph reports one T cell receptor (beta chain). At least ten counts were recorded for this clonotype. Its antigen specificity is not known. A read error may account for a junction end that differs from germline. This entry comes from a study of T cell repertoires in cytomegalovirus infection (dated by TCRdb to between 2019 and 2020). Describing the broader study: Donor HLA type was relevant to the analysis, as public TCR beta signatures indicated carriage of CMV infection together with the matching HLA type. Beyond this particular receptor, the publication reports: Cumulative frequency of public TCR beta family members discriminated carriers of CMV infection plus the relevant HLA type in this cohort and an independent approximately 350-donor cohort. The ex vivo response was dominated by HLA-C-restricted CMV-specific TCR beta clonotypes, which also provided the single most frequent clonotype in two of eight donors.

CDR1 and CDR2 (SGHKS, YYEKEE) derive from the germline V gene (reference sequence). The CDR3 runs 15 amino acids, cysteine and phenylalanine included. CDR3 DNA only is kept here, 45 bases in frame from base 1. The run used an Illumina HiSeq 1500. TCRdb handled the public reads itself, with Q25 trimming in fastp and clone calling in MiXCR, and kept productive beta chains. When rows share a CDR3 protein, they turn into one entry using the most common DNA and genes. The sample includes tens of thousands of distinct CDR3 sequences, with approximately 3.7% observed a single time. Clones ranked in the top ten supply about 4.6% of the sample.

The receptor was isolated from a human donor in good health (CMV status not recorded). Some clones in this sample may be carry-over from other donors' samples. The material sequenced was PBMCs. The sequence is built from TRBV5-5 and TRBJ2-1; the D gene is unclear. The bases read TGTGTCAGCAGCTTGGGGTACGGTTCCTACAATGAGCAGTTCTTC. The resulting protein is CVSSLGYGSYNEQFF.